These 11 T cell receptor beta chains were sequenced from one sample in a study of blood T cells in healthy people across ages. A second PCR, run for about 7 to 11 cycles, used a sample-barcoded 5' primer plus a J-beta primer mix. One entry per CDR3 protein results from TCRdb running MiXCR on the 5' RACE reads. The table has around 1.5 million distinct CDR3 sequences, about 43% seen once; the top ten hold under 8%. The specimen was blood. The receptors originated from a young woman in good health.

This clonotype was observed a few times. The CDR3 sequence: CSATGSPGELFF. The CDR3, as DNA: TGCAGTGCTACGGGCAGTCCCGGGGAGCTGTTTTTT. The chain has TRBV20-1 and TRBJ2-2; D gene ambiguous. Germline assignment: CDR1 DFQATT and CDR2 SNEGSKA (reference sequence). V lost 4 bases to trimming and J lost 6 bases, with 9 bases between them. CDR3 length: 12 amino acids.

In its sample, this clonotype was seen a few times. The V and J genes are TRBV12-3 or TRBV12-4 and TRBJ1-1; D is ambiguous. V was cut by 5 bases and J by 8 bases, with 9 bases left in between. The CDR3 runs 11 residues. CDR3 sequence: CASSLDLEAFF. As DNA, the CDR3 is TGTGCCAGCAGTCTTGACCTGGAAGCTTTCTTT.

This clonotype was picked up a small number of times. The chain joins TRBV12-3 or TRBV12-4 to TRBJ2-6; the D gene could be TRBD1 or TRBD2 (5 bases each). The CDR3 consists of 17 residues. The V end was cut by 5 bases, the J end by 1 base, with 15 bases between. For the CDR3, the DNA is TGTGCCAGCAGTAACCGGGGCGGCACGTCTGGGGCCAACGTCCTGACTTTC. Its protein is CASSNRGGTSGANVLTF.

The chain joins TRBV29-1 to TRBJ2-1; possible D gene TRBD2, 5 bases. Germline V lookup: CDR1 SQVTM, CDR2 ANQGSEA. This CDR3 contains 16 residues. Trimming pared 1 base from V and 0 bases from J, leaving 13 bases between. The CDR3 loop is CSVEGAGVSSYNEQFF. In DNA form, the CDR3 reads TGCAGCGTTGAAGGGGCCGGGGTCAGCTCCTACAATGAGCAGTTCTTC.

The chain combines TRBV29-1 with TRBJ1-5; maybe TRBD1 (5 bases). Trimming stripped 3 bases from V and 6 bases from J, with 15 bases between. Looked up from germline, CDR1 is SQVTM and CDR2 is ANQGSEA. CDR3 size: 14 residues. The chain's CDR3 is CSVEVGGIGQPQHF. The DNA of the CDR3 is TGCAGCGTTGAGGTGGGGGGGATTGGTCAGCCCCAGCATTTT.

The DNA of the CDR3 is TGTGCCAGCAGCTCCCGACAGGGAATTAGCACAGATACGCAGTATTTT. Protein: CASSSRQGISTDTQYF. The chain carries TRBV7-9 and TRBJ2-3; TRBD1 agrees at 7 bases. In germline, CDR1 is SEHNR, CDR2 FQNEAQ (reference sequence). The trim removed 4 bases at V and 0 bases at J, leaving 7 bases unmatched. This CDR3 has 16 residues.

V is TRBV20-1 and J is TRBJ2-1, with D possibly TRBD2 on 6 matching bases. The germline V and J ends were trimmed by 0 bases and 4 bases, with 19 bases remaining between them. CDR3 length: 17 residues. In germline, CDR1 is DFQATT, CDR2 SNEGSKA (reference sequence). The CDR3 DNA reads TGCAGTGCTAGAGATAACCCCTCCTTACTAGCTTACAATGAGCAGTTCTTC. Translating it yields CSARDNPSLLAYNEQFF.

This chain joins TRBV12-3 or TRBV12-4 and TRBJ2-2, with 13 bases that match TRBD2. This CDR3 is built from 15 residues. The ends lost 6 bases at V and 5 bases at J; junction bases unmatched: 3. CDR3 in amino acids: CASRLTSGRTGELFF. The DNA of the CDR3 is TGTGCCAGCAGATTGACTAGCGGGAGGACCGGGGAGCTGTTTTTT.

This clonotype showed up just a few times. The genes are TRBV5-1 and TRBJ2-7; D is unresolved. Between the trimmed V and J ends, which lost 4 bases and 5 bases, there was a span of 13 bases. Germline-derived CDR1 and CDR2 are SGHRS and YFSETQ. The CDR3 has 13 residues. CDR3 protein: CASSLWGGDEQYF. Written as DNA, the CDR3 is TGCGCCAGCAGCCTTTGGGGTGGTGACGAGCAGTACTTC.

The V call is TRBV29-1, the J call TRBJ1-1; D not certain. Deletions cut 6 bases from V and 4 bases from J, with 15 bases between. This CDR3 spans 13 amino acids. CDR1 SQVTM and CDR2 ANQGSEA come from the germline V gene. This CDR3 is CSVWASSGTEAFF. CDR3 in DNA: TGCAGCGTATGGGCTAGCTCGGGCACTGAAGCTTTCTTT.

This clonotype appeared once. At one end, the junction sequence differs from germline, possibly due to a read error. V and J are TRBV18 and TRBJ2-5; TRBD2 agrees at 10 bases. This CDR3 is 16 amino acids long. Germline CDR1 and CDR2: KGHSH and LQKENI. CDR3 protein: CGSRPLPSGSGETQYF. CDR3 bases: TGTGGCAGCCGACCTCTACCTAGCGGGAGCGGTGAGACTCAGTACTTC.